The T cell receptor beta chain described here comes from a study of blood T cell repertoires in COVID-19. Study-wide background: The United States, Italy and Spain supplied acute and convalescent COVID-19 samples. PBMCs, B-cell-depleted T cells, or T cells were the source of the cDNA or gDNA that made up the material.

Original methodology: Reference gene primer amplification in the assay estimated nucleated cell counts. The table came from immunoSEQ multiplex PCR; TCRdb's copy has only in-frame clones and leaves some out. D and trimming come from the DNA, and the V and J calls and clone size come from that table. This sample has 300,000 or so clones, with around 90% found just once. The length of the CDR3 is 17 residues. V lost 4 bases, J lost 5 bases, and 8 bases stayed unmatched. Germline CDR1 reads MNHEY; CDR2 reads SMNVEV (reference sequence). Sequencing was done on a sample of peripheral blood. V gene TRBV27 combines with J gene TRBJ1-6, with 10 bases fitting TRBD1. This receptor was obtained from a man between 18 and 35 years old who had recovered from COVID-19. CDR3 nucleotide sequence: TGTGCCAGCAGTTCCCATACGACAGGGGGCGATAATTCACCCCTCCACTTT. Translating gives CASSSHTTGGDNSPLHF.